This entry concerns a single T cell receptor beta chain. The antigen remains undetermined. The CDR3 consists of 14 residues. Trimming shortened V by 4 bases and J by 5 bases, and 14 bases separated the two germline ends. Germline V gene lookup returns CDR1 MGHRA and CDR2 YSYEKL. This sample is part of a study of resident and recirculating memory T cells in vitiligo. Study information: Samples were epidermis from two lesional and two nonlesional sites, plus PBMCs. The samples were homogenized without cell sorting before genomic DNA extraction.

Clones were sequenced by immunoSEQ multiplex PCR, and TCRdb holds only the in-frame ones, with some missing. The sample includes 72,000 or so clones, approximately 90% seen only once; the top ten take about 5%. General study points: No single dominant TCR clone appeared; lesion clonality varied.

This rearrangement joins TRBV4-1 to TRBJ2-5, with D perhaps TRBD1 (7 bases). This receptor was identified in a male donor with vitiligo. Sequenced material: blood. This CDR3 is CASSRGPGGETQYF. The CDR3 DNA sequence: TGCGCCAGCAGCCGAGGCCCAGGGGGGGAGACCCAGTACTTC.